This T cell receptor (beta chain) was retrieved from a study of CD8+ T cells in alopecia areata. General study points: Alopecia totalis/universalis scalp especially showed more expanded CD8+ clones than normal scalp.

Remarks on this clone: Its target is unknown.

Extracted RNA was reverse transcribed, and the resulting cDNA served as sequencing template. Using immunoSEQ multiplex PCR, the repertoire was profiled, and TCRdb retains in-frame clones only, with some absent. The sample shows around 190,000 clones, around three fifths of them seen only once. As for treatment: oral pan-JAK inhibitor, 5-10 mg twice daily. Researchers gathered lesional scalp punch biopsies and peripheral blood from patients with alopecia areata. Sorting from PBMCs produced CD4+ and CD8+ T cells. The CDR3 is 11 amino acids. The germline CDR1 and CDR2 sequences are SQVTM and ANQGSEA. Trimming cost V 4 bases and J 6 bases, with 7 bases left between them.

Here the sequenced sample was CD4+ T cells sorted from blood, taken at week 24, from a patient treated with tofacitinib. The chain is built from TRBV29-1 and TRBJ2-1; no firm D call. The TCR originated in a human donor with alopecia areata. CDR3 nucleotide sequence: TGCAGCGTTGTCGTCTTCAATGAGCAGTTCTTC. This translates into CSVVVFNEQFF.